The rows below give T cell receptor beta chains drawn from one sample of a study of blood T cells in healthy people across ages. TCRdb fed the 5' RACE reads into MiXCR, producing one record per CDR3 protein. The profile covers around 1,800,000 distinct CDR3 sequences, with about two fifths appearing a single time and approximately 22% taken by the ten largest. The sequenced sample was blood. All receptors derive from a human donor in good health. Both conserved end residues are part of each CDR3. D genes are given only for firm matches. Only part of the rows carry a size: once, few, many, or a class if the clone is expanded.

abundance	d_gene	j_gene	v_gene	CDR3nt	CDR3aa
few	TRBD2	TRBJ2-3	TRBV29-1	TGCAGCGTTGAAAGGTGGATGACCGGGACTAGCGACACAGATACGCAGTATTTT	CSVERWMTGTSDTDTQYF
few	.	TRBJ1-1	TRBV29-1	TGCAGCGTTGTTAACAGGGAAGGGACTGAAGCTTTCTTT	CSVVNREGTEAFF
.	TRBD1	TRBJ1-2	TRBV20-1	TGCAGTGCTAGAGCAACTTTCAGTTCGGGACAGATCTATGGCTACACCTTC	CSARATFSSGQIYGYTF
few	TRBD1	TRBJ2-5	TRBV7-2	TGTGCCAGCAGCTCCGTCTCTGGGGACAGGGAGATCGAGACCCAGTACTTC	CASSSVSGDREIETQYF
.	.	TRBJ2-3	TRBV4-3	TGCGCCAGCCAGCAGACCTTCCGCACAGATACGCAGTATTTT	CASQQTFRTDTQYF
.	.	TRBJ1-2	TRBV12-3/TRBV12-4	TGTGCCAGCAGTTTTCCCGCGAGCAGTGGCTACACCTTC	CASSFPASSGYTF
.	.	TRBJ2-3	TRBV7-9	TGTGCCAGCAGATTGCAGGGTGGGACAGATACGCAGTATTTT	CASRLQGGTDTQYF
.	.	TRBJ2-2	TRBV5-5	TGTGCCAGCAGCATAAGAAGGACAGCCAACACCGGGGAGCTGTTTTTT	CASSIRRTANTGELFF
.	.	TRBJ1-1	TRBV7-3	TGTGCCAGCAGCTACGACAGGTCCTCTTGGACTGAAGCTTTCTTT	CASSYDRSSWTEAFF
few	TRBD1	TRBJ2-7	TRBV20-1	TGCAGTGCTAGAGCCGAGGGGGCTAGTCTCTCCTACGAGCAGTACTTC	CSARAEGASLSYEQYF
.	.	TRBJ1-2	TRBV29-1	TGCAGCGTACTCCGGCTAGACTATGGCTACACCTTC	CSVLRLDYGYTF
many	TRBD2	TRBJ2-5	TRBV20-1	TGCAGTGCCAGAGGGAATCGGGGGGATGGGACCCAGTACTTC	CSARGNRGDGTQYF
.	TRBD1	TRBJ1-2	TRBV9	TGTGCCAGCAGCGTAGGGAGGACGGACAGGGCCTTCTATGGCTACACCTTC	CASSVGRTDRAFYGYTF
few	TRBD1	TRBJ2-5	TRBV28	TGTGCCAGCAGTCTGGGACAGGCAATAGAAGAGACCCAGTACTTC	CASSLGQAIEETQYF
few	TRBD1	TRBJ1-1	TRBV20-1	TGCAGTGCTAGAGGATTACAGGGGTCTCGCACTGATGCTTTCTTT	CSARGLQGSRTDAFF
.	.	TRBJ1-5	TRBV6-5	TGTGCCAGCAGCCCTCCGGGAAAAAATCAGCCCCAGCATTTT	CASSPPGKNQPQHF
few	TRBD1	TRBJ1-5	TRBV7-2	TGTGCCAGCAGCAAAGGACAGGGGGCAGGCAATCAGCCCCAGCATTTT	CASSKGQGAGNQPQHF
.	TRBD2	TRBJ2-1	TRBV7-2	TGTGCCAGCAGCTTAGTGGGACTAGCTCATGAGCAGTTCTTC	CASSLVGLAHEQFF
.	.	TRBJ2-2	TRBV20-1	TGCAGTGCCATTCAGGGTTTCGGGGAGCTGTTTTTT	CSAIQGFGELFF
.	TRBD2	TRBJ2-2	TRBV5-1	TGCGCCAGCAGCCGGACTAGTGGGGCTACGGGCGGGGAGCTGTTTTTT	CASSRTSGATGGELFF
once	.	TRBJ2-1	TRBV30	TGTGCCTGGAGTATGGCTACCTGGAATGAGCAGTTCTTC	CAWSMATWNEQFF
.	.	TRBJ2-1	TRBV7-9	TGTGCCAGCAGCGCCCGGACAAACCGAAATGAGCAGTTCTTC	CASSARTNRNEQFF
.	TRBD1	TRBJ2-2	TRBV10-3	TGTGCCTTCAGTGAAAAGAGGAACAGGGGAAACACCGGGGAGCTGTTTTTT	CAFSEKRNRGNTGELFF
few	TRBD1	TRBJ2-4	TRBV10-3	TGTGCCATCAGCTTTGAGGGACAGGGAAGCAAAAACATTCAGTACTTC	CAISFEGQGSKNIQYF
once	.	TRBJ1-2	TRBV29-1	TGCAGCGTGATACTGGTCGGCAGCGGCTACACCTTC	CSVILVGSGYTF
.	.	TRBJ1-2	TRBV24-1	TGTGCCACCAGTGATGGGACGGGACACTATGGCTACACCTTC	CATSDGTGHYGYTF
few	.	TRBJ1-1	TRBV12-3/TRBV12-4	TGTGCCAGCAGTTCGTGGGAATGGGAAACTGAAGCTTTCTTT	CASSSWEWETEAFF
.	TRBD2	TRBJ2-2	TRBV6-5	TGTGCCAGCAGTTACTCGACTAGCGGGAGGCTGAACACCGGGGAGCTGTTTTTT	CASSYSTSGRLNTGELFF
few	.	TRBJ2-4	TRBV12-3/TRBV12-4	TGTGCCAGCAGTTTAAACGCAGCCAAAAACATTCAGTACTTC	CASSLNAAKNIQYF
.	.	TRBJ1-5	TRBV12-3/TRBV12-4	TGTGCCAGCAGTTTTCCTTTGTGGCACCCACGGGGAGGTAGCAATCAGCCCCAGCATTTT	CASSFPLWHPRGGSNQPQHF
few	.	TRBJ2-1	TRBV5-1	TGCGCCAGCAGCTCGGGACACAGCTCCTACAATGAGCAGTTCTTC	CASSSGHSSYNEQFF
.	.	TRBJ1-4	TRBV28	TGTGCCAGCAGTTTCCAAGTTTTTAATGAAAAACTGTTTTTT	CASSFQVFNEKLFF
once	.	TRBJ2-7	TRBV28	TGTGCCAGCAGTTCCCAGGTTACAGTTTACGAGCAGTACTTC	CASSSQVTVYEQYF
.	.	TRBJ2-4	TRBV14	TGTGCCAGCAGCCGGACAGTAAACATTCAGTACTTC	CASSRTVNIQYF
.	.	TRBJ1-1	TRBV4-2	TGTGCCAGCAGCCAAGAATCCCTCATCGGGGAAGCTTTCTTT	CASSQESLIGEAFF
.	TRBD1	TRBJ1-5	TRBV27	TGTGCCAGCAGCCACACTCCCCGGGACAGAGAGCAGCCCCAGCATTTT	CASSHTPRDREQPQHF
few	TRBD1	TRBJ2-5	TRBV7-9	TGTGCCAGCAGCTCCCGAACCGGGACAGGGGTAGAGACCCAGTACTTC	CASSSRTGTGVETQYF
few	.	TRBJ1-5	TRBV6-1	TGTGCCAGCAGTGAGGGCAGAAACCTTTATAGCAATCAGCCCCAGCATTTT	CASSEGRNLYSNQPQHF
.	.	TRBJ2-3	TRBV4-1	TGCGCCAGCAGCCAAGTCCGGGGCACAGATACGCAGTATTTT	CASSQVRGTDTQYF
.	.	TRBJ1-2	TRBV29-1	TGCAGCGACAGACAGGATTCTAACTATGGCTACACCTTC	CSDRQDSNYGYTF
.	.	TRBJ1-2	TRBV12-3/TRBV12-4	TGTGCCGGCAGCCCAACAGGGAGTGGCTACACCTTC	CAGSPTGSGYTF
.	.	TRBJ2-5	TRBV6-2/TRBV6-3	TGTGCCAGCAGTCCGATCGGTGGGGAGGTGGCACAGACAGAAGAGACCCAGTACTTC	CASSPIGGEVAQTEETQYF
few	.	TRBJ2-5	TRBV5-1	TGCGCCAGCAGCTTGGACTACCCTGGAGCGGAGACCCAGTACTTC	CASSLDYPGAETQYF
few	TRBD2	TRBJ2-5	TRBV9	TGTGCCAGCAGCGTAGTAGCGGGGGTCGGGGAGACCCAGTACTTC	CASSVVAGVGETQYF